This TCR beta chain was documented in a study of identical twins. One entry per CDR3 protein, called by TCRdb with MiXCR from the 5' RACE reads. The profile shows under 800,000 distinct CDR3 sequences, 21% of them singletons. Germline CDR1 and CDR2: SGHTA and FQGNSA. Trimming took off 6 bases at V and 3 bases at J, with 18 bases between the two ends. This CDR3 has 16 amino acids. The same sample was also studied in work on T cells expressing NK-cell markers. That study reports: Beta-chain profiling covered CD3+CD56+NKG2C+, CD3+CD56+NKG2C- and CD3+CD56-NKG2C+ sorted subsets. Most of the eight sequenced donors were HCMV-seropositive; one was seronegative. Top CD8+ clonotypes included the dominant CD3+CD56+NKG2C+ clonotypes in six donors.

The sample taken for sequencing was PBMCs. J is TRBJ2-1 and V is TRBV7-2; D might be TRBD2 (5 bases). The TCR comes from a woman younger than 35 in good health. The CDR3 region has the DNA TGTGCCAGCAGTCCGCTCACTAGAGGGCTCTACAATGAGCAGTTCTTC. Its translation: CASSPLTRGLYNEQFF. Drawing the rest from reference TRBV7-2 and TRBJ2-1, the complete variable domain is GAGVSQSPSNKVTEKGKDVELRCDPISGHTALYWYRQSLGQGLEFLIYFQGNSAPDKSGLPSDRFSAERTGGSVSTLTIQRTQQEDSAVYLCASSPLTRGLYNEQFFGPGTRLTVL.